This T cell receptor (beta chain) was sequenced in a study of tumor and adjacent non-tumor tissue in lung cancer. Study as a whole: Patients were aged about 31 to 85, about ten men and a handful of women, stage I to III. Findings of the study overall: Higher tumor TCR diversity was associated with shorter survival. Top 100 clones took a larger repertoire share in normal lung.

Three rounds of nested PCR, following a modified ARM-PCR protocol, produced the TCRbeta library. TCRdb re-analysed the multiplex PCR reads in MiXCR, keeping a single row per CDR3 protein. The sample includes under 95,000 distinct CDR3 sequences, roughly 80% of them seen just once. This clonotype appeared a few times. Its antigen is unidentified. Just one base apart from a much larger clone, this may be a read error. The template was RNA from unsorted bulk tissue. More than 3 cm separated this lung sample from the edge of the tumor. Donors were chemotherapy-naive, newly diagnosed lung cancer surgical patients in China, August–late 2014. This receptor was obtained from a man in his sixties with non-small cell lung cancer. Source material: distant non-tumor lung tissue.

The CDR3 DNA follows: TGTGCCAGCAAAAAATCAGGCATCGCTCAAGCTTTCTTT. It translates to CASKKSGIAQAFF. This chain links TRBV5-6 with TRBJ1-1; D not resolved. Germline V gene data show CDR1 as SGHDT and CDR2 as YYEEEE. This CDR3 comprises 13 residues. The V end lost 6 bases, the J end lost 9 bases, and 18 bases lay between the germline ends.